Shown below are 6 T cell receptor beta chains from a single sample sequenced in a study of blood T cell repertoires in COVID-19 (dated by TCRdb to 2018 to 2021). The library was made by the immunoSEQ multiplex PCR assay. This is the immuneACCESS table as TCRdb keeps it, with only in-frame sequences that have V and J called. A part of the clones is gone; compared with another copy, unresolved V genes explain less than half, and the rest is unexplained. Recorded for this sample are some 140,000 clones; about 86% of them occurred a single time. Approximately 8.4% of the sample rests with the top ten. Sample: PBMCs or T cells enriched from blood (not recorded which). All receptors derive from a man aged 50 or older who had recovered from COVID-19.

This sequence joins TRBV6-5 and TRBJ1-6; 9 bases match TRBD1. Trimming at V came to 2 bases and at J to 4 bases, leaving 3 bases not matched to a gene. The CDR3 has 16 amino acids. Looked up from germline, CDR1 is MNHEY and CDR2 is SVGAGI. CDR3 loop: CASSYGTGNYNSPLHF. The CDR3 DNA follows: TGTGCCAGCAGTTACGGGACAGGGAATTATAATTCACCCCTCCACTTT.

The chain combines TRBV6-6 with TRBJ2-5; tentatively, D is TRBD2 (6 bases). The CDR3 has 13 residues. Trimming removed 2 bases at V and 3 bases at J, with 7 bases between. Looked up from germline, CDR1 is MNHNY and CDR2 is SVGAGI (reference sequence). CDR3 amino acids: CASSYPSEETQYF. DNA of the CDR3: TGTGCCAGCAGTTACCCTAGCGAAGAGACCCAGTACTTC.

The J gene is TRBJ1-4, the V gene TRBV5-6; D is uncertain. Trimming shortened V by 2 bases and J by 5 bases, and 10 bases separated the two germline ends. Germline CDR1 is SGHDT and CDR2 is YYEEEE. This CDR3 is 14 amino acids long. This chain's CDR3 is CASSFEGDNEKLFF. The CDR3 nucleotides are TGTGCCAGCAGCTTCGAGGGAGACAATGAAAAACTGTTTTTT.

The chain links TRBV7-6 to TRBJ1-1, with D possibly matching TRBD1 (5 bases). From germline, CDR1 is SGHVS and CDR2 FNYEAQ. V was trimmed by 1 base and J by 3 bases, leaving 6 bases between them. CDR3 size: 13 residues. CDR3 sequence reads: CASSLGGDTEAFF. As DNA, the CDR3 is TGTGCCAGCAGCTTAGGGGGGGACACTGAAGCTTTCTTT.

V is TRBV6-5 and J is TRBJ1-3; tentative D call: TRBD1 (6 bases). The germline V gene has CDR1 MNHEY and CDR2 SVGAGI. With 4 bases removed from V and 0 bases from J, the gap between germline ends came to 13 bases. The CDR3 consists of 16 residues. The CDR3 coding sequence is TGTGCCAGCAGTTCCAAGAGAGGGGGCTCTGGAAACACCATATATTTT. This translates into CASSSKRGGSGNTIYF.

This chain uses TRBV7-3 with TRBJ2-7; D possibly corresponds to TRBD1 (6 bases). The ends were cut back, 1 base at V and 6 bases at J, with 13 bases in the middle. Germline lookup yields CDR1 SGHTA and CDR2 FQGTGA. CDR3 length: 14 amino acids. CDR3 DNA: TGTGCCAGCAGCTTAAAAAGTACAGGGCGCGAGCAGTACTTC. This encodes CASSLKSTGREQYF.